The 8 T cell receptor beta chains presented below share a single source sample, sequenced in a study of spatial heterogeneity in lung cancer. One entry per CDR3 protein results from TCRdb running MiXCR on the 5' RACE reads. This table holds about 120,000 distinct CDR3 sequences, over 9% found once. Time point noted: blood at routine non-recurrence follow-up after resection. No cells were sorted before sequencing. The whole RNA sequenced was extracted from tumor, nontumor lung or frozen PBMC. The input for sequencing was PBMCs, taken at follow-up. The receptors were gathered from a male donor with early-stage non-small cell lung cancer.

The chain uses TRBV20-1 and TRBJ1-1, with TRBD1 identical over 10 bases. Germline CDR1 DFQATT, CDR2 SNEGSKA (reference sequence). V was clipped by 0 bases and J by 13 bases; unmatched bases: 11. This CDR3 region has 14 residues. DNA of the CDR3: TGCAGTGCTAGAGATCAGGGGCGAGGACAGGGGGATTTCTTT. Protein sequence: CSARDQGRGQGDFF.

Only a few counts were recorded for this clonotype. CDR3 sequence reads: CSAPDSLYGYTF. Written as DNA, the CDR3 is TGCAGTGCCCCGGACAGCCTCTATGGCTACACCTTC. The chain joins TRBV20-1 to TRBJ1-2, with a tentative D call TRBD1 (6 bases). This CDR3 comprises 12 residues. Between the trimmed V and J ends, which lost 6 bases and 4 bases, there was a span of 12 bases. Germline V CDR1 and CDR2: DFQATT, SNEGSKA (reference sequence).

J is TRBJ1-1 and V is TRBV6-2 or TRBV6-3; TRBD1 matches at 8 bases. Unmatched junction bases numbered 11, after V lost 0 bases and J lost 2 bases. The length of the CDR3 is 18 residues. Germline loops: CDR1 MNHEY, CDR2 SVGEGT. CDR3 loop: CASSYSPRGLLRNTEAFF. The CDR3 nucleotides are TGTGCCAGCAGTTACTCCCCCAGGGGGCTATTGAGAAACACTGAAGCTTTCTTT.

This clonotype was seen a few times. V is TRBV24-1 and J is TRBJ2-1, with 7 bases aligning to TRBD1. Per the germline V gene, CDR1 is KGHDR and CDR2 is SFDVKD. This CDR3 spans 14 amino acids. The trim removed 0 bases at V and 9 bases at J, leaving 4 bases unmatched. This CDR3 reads CATSDLTGVSEQFF. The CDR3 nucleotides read TGTGCCACCAGTGATTTGACAGGGGTTAGTGAGCAGTTCTTC.

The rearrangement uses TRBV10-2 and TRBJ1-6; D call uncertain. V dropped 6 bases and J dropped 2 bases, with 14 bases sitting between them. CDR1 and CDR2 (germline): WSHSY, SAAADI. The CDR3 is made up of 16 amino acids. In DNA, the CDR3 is TGCGCCAGCAGGGACTCAAGCAACGCCTATAATTCACCCCTCCACTTT. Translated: CASRDSSNAYNSPLHF.

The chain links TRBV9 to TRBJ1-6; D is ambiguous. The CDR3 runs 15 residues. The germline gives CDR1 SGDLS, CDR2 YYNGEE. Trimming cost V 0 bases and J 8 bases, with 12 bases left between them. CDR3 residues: CASSVDGGNYSPLHF. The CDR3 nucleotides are TGTGCCAGCAGCGTAGATGGAGGCAATTATTCACCCCTCCACTTT.

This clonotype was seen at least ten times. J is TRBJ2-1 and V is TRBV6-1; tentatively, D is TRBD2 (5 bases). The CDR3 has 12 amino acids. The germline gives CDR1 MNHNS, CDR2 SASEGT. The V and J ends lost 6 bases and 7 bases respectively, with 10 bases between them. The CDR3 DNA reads TGTGCCAGCAGAACGGGGATGAATGAGCAGTTCTTC. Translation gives CASRTGMNEQFF.

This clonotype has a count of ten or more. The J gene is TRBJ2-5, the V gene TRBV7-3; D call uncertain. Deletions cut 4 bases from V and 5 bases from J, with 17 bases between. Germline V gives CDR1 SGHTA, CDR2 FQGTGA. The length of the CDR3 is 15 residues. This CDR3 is CASSSGRAVGETQYF. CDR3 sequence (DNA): TGTGCCAGCAGCTCAGGCCGCGCCGTTGGGGAGACCCAGTACTTC.